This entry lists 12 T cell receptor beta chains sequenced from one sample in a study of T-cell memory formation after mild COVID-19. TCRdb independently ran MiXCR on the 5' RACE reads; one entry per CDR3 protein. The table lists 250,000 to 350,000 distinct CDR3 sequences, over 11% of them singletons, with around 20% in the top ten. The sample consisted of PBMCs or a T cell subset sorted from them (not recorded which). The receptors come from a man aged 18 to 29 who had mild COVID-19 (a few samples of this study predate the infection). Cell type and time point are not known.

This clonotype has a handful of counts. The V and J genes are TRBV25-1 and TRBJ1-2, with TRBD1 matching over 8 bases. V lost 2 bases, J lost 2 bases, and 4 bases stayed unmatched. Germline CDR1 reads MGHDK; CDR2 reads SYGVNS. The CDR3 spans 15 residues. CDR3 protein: CASSEGGQVNYGYTF. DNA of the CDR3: TGTGCCAGCAGTGAAGGGGGACAGGTGAACTATGGCTACACCTTC.

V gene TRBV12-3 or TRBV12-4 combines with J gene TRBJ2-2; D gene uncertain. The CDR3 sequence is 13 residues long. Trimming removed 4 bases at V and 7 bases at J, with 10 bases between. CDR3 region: CASSSRPFGELFF. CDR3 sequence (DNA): TGTGCCAGCAGTTCAAGACCCTTCGGGGAGCTGTTTTTT.

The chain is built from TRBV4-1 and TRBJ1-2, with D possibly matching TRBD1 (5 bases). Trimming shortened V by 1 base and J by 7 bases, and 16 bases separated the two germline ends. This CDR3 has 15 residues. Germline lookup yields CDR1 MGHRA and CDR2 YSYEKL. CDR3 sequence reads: CASSQARAGIRGYTF. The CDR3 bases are TGCGCCAGCAGCCAAGCGAGGGCAGGGATCCGTGGCTACACCTTC.

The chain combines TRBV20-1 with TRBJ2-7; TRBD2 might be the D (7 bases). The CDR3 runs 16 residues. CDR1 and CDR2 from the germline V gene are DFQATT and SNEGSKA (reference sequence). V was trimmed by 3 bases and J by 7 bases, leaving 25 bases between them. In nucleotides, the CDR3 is TGCAGTGCTAGGGACCCCTTGGGAGGGGGGGGCGTGGAGCAGTACGTC. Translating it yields CSARDPLGGGGVEQYV.

The CDR3 spells CASSFAGGPKEQFF. CDR3 in DNA: TGTGCCAGCAGCTTCGCGGGGGGCCCCAAAGAGCAGTTCTTC. The V and J genes are TRBV7-3 and TRBJ2-1; 8 bases align to TRBD2. This CDR3 spans 14 amino acids. V lost 3 bases and J lost 10; bases outside the gene matches: 8. The germline V gene has CDR1 SGHTA and CDR2 FQGTGA.

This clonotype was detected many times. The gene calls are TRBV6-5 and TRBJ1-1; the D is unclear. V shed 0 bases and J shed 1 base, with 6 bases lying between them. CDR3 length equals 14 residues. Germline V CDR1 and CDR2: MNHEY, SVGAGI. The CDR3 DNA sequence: TGTGCCAGCAGTTACTCGGGAGGGAACACTGAAGCTTTCTTT. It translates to CASSYSGGNTEAFF.

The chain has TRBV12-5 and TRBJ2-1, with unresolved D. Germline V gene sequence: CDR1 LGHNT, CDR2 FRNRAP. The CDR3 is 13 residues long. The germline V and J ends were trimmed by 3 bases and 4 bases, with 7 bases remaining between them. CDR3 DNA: TGTGCTAGTGGTTTTGGCGGATACAATGAGCAGTTCTTC. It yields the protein CASGFGGYNEQFF.

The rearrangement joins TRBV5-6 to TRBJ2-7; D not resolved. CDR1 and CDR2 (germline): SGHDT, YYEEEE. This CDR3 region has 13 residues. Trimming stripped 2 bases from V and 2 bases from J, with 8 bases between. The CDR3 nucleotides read TGTGCCAGCAGCTTTAAGGGAACCTACGAGCAGTACGTC. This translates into CASSFKGTYEQYV.

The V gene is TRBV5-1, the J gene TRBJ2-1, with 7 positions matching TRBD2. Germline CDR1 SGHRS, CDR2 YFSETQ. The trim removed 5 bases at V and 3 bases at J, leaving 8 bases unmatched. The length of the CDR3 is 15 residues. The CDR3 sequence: CASSSSGVYYNEQFF. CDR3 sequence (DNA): TGCGCCAGCAGTTCCAGCGGGGTTTACTACAATGAGCAGTTCTTC.

DNA for the CDR3: TGTGCCAGCTCACCACTTTCCCCAGCGGGGGGCGACAGGGGGTACGAGCAGTACTTC. This encodes CASSPLSPAGGDRGYEQYF. V is TRBV18 and J is TRBJ2-7, with D possibly being TRBD1 or TRBD2 (9 bases each). This CDR3 has 19 amino acids. Germline lookup yields CDR1 KGHSH and CDR2 LQKENI. V dropped 1 base and J dropped 4 bases, with 26 bases sitting between them. Combining the CDR3 with reference TRBV18 and TRBJ2-7 gives the whole variable domain NAGVMQNPRHLVRRRGQEARLRCSPMKGHSHVYWYRQLPEEGLKFMVYLQKENIIDESGMPKERFSAEFPKEGPSILRIQQVVRGDSAAYFCASSPLSPAGGDRGYEQYFGPGTRLTVT.

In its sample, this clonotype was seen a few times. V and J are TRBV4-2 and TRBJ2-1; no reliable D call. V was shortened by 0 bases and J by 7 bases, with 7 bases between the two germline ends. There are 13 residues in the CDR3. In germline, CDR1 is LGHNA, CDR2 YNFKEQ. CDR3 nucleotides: TGTGCCAGCAGCCAAGACCCACGGAATGAGCAGTTCTTC. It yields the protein CASSQDPRNEQFF.

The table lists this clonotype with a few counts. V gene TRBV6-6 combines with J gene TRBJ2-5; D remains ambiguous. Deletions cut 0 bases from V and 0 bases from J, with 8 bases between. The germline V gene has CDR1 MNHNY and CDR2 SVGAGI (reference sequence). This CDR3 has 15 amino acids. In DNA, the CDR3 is TGTGCCAGCAGTTACTCGAGGCAGAACCAAGAGACCCAGTACTTC. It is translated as CASSYSRQNQETQYF.